The 15 T cell receptor beta chains given below trace back to one sample, sequenced in a study of shared clonotypes between healthy human individuals. The assay was immunoSEQ multiplex PCR, and TCRdb's table has in-frame clones only and misses some. The data hold under 1 million clones, with 92% observed a single time. CD45RO-negative CD8 cells positively selected for CCR7 made up the naive population, which excluded terminally differentiated effector memory CD45RA+ cells. The sample was naive CD8+ T cells sorted from blood. Receptors were obtained from a man aged 25-40 years in good health.

The rearrangement joins TRBV27 to TRBJ2-2; 11 bases are shared with TRBD2. The J segment lost 3 bases and the V segment lost 8 bases, leaving 11 bases of the junction unmatched. The CDR3 covers 17 residues. Germline assignment: CDR1 MNHEY and CDR2 SMNVEV (reference sequence). CDR3 loop: CASRSNVAGGHTGELFF. In DNA, the CDR3 is TGTGCCAGCCGATCGAATGTAGCGGGAGGGCACACCGGGGAGCTGTTTTTT.

Written as DNA, the CDR3 is TGTGCCAGCAGCCCAATATCCCGACAGGGGGCCGGCGGGGAGCTGTTTTTT. It codes for CASSPISRQGAGGELFF. V is TRBV5-6 and J is TRBJ2-2; 10 bases map to TRBD1. In germline, CDR1 is SGHDT, CDR2 YYEEEE. V was pared by 4 bases and J by 7 bases, with 13 bases of the junction left unmatched. There are 17 residues in the CDR3.

V gene TRBV15 combines with J gene TRBJ2-1; tentatively, D is TRBD1 (6 bases). This CDR3 spans 15 amino acids. Trimming left V 0 bases short and J 9 bases short, with 15 bases between. The germline V gene encodes CDR1 LNHNV and CDR2 YYDKDF (reference sequence). The CDR3 bases are TGTGCCACCAGCAGAGATCGGGCAGGGGAGTTTGAGCAGTTCTTC. Translated: CATSRDRAGEFEQFF.

CDR3 nucleotide sequence: TGTGCCAGCAGCCCGGGCCCGGGGGGAATTAGAACTGAAGCTTTCTTT. Its translation is CASSPGPGGIRTEAFF. The gene calls are TRBV9 and TRBJ1-1, with a weak D call TRBD1 (5 bases). The CDR3 spans 16 residues. Germline CDR1 is SGDLS and CDR2 is YYNGEE. Trimming removed 4 bases from V and 5 bases from J, with 21 bases in between.

The J gene is TRBJ1-2, the V gene TRBV6-6; D may be TRBD1 (5 bases). The CDR3 consists of 13 residues. Germline loops: CDR1 MNHNY, CDR2 SVGAGI (reference sequence). Trimming left V 6 bases short and J 0 bases short, with 8 bases between. This CDR3 reads CASRGPPNYGYTF. The CDR3 nucleotides read TGTGCCAGCAGGGGGCCGCCTAACTATGGCTACACCTTC.

This clone showed up just once. The chain carries TRBV7-9 and TRBJ1-1; D might be TRBD1 (6 bases). CDR3 length equals 18 residues. Germline V CDR1 and CDR2: SEHNR, FQNEAQ (reference sequence). The germline V and J ends were trimmed by 1 base and 0 bases, with 18 bases remaining between them. The CDR3 spells CASSLERLGTKLNTEAFF. In nucleotides, the CDR3 is TGTGCCAGCAGCTTAGAGCGATTGGGGACAAAGCTGAACACTGAAGCTTTCTTT.

The chain carries TRBV7-9 and TRBJ2-5, with a tentative D call TRBD1 (6 bases). V was trimmed by 1 base and J by 0 bases, leaving 9 bases between them. CDR1 SEHNR and CDR2 FQNEAQ come from the germline V gene (reference sequence). This CDR3 has 15 amino acids. The CDR3 spells CASSLGTVDQETQYF. The CDR3 DNA follows: TGTGCCAGCAGCTTAGGGACAGTAGACCAAGAGACCCAGTACTTC.

The V call is TRBV2, the J call TRBJ2-7; tentative D call: TRBD2 (5 bases). Deletions cut 1 base from V and 0 bases from J, with 10 bases between. Germline CDR1 is SNHLY and CDR2 is FYNNEI. This CDR3 has 15 amino acids. CDR3 amino acids: CASSEGPGNSYEQYF. The CDR3 DNA sequence: TGTGCCAGCAGTGAAGGACCGGGGAACTCCTACGAGCAGTACTTC.

This chain joins TRBV11-2 and TRBJ2-1; 12 nucleotides agree with TRBD2. The trim removed 4 bases at V and 8 bases at J, leaving 15 bases unmatched. Germline values: CDR1 SGHAT, CDR2 FQNNGV. The CDR3 contains 18 residues. DNA for the CDR3: TGTGCCAGCAGCTCTTTGCGTCCTAGCGGGAGGGTTAGCGATGAGCAGTTCTTC. It codes for CASSSLRPSGRVSDEQFF. Full variable domain (missing parts from reference TRBV11-2 and TRBJ2-1): EAGVAQSPRYKIIEKRQSVAFWCNPISGHATLYWYQQILGQGPKLLIQFQNNGVVDDSQLPKDRFSAERLKGVDSTLKIQPAKLEDSAVYLCASSSLRPSGRVSDEQFFGPGTRLTVL.

This chain connects TRBV28 to TRBJ2-7, with D perhaps TRBD2 (6 bases). Germline CDR1 MDHEN, CDR2 SYDVKM. V lost 6 bases to trimming and J lost 5 bases, with 20 bases between them. There are 15 residues in the CDR3. The CDR3 loop is CASRISGVPVDEQYF. For the CDR3, the DNA is TGTGCCAGCAGGATTTCGGGAGTCCCTGTAGACGAGCAGTACTTC.

This rearrangement joins TRBV19 to TRBJ1-1; D gene uncertain. From germline, CDR1 is LNHDA and CDR2 SQIVND (reference sequence). This CDR3 is built from 13 residues. V lost 7 bases and J lost 4, with 13 bases in between. DNA of the CDR3: TGTGCCAGTAAGACCAGGTTGGGCACTGAAGCTTTCTTT. This encodes CASKTRLGTEAFF.

The chain couples TRBV6-5 to TRBJ1-5; possible D gene TRBD1, 5 bases. Germline CDR1 reads MNHEY; CDR2 reads SVGAGI. V was shortened by 4 bases and J by 11 bases, with 15 bases between the two germline ends. CDR3 length equals 13 residues. The CDR3 is CASSSGRLSAQHF. In DNA form, the CDR3 reads TGTGCCAGCAGTTCGGGACGGCTGTCGGCCCAGCATTTT.

This clone has a handful of counts. CDR3 DNA: TGTGCCAGCAGCCCGGACATTCCAGGCTATGGCTACACCTTC. It specifies CASSPDIPGYGYTF. The V and J genes are TRBV7-9 and TRBJ1-2; tentative D call: TRBD1 (5 bases). The CDR3 is made up of 14 amino acids. From germline, CDR1 is SEHNR and CDR2 FQNEAQ (reference sequence). Deletions cut 5 bases from V and 4 bases from J, with 14 bases between.

This clone was detected only once. The rearrangement joins TRBV29-1 to TRBJ2-1; D not certain. V lost 5 bases to trimming and J lost 2 bases, with 13 bases between them. The CDR3 runs 14 residues. Germline V gene data show CDR1 as SQVTM and CDR2 as ANQGSEA. This chain's CDR3 is CSVPPYGPYNEQFF. CDR3 sequence (DNA): TGCAGCGTTCCGCCCTACGGCCCCTACAATGAGCAGTTCTTC.

This chain connects TRBV4-1 to TRBJ2-7; 9 positions agree with TRBD2. V lost 2 bases, J lost 2 bases, and 7 bases stayed unmatched. The germline V gene encodes CDR1 MGHRA and CDR2 YSYEKL. The CDR3 runs to 16 residues. DNA for the CDR3: TGCGCCAGCAGCCAACATAGCGGGAGTAGTGCCTACGAGCAGTACTTC. Amino acids: CASSQHSGSSAYEQYF.